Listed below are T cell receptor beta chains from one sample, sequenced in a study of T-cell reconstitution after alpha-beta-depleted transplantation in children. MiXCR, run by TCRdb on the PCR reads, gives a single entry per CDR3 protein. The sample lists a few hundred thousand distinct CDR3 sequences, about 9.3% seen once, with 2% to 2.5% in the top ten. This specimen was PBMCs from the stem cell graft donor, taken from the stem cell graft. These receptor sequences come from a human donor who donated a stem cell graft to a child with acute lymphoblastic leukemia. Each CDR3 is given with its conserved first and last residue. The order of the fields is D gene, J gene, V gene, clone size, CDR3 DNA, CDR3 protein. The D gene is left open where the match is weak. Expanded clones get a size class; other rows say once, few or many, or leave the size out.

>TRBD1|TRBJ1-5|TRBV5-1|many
TGCGCCAGCAGCTCCGGGACAGGGGCCAATCAGCCCCAGCATTTT
CASSSGTGANQPQHF
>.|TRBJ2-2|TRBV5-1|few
TGCGCCAGCAGCTTGTTATTTGTTCAGGGGAGGACCGGGGAGCTGTTTTTT
CASSLLFVQGRTGELFF
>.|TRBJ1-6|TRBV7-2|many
TGTGCCAGCAGCTTGCATCCCCGGGGAAATTCACCCCTCCACTTT
CASSLHPRGNSPLHF
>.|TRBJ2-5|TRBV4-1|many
TGCGCCAGCAGCCTTCAGGGGATACAAGAGACCCAGTACTTC
CASSLQGIQETQYF
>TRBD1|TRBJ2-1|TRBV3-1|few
TGTGCCAGCAGCCCAAATCAGGGAAGGGGGCGCCCCGACAATGAGCAGTTCTTC
CASSPNQGRGRPDNEQFF
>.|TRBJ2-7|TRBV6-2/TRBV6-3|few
TGTGCCAGCGGCGTGACCCTTCTTTACGAGCAGTACTTC
CASGVTLLYEQYF
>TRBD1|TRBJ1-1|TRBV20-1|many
TGCAGTGCTGGGGACAGGCCCCATGAAGCTTTCTTT
CSAGDRPHEAFF
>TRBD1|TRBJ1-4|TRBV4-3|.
TGCGCCAGCAGCCAAGATCGGGGGACAGGCATAGGGGAGGCTAATGAAAAACTGTTTTTT
CASSQDRGTGIGEANEKLFF
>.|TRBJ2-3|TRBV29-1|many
TGCAGCGTTGAGGCAGCCTCTAGCACAGATACGCAGTATTTT
CSVEAASSTDTQYF
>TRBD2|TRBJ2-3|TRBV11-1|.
TGTGCCAGCAGCCCACGCCGGACTAGCGGGAGAAAATTATTCACAGATACGCAGTATTTT
CASSPRRTSGRKLFTDTQYF
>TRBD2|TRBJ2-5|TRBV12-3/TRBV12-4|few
TGTGCCAGCAGTTTTCGAACCCCTCTTCCGGGACTAGGTACCTCGAGCCAAGAGACCCAGTACTTC
CASSFRTPLPGLGTSSQETQYF
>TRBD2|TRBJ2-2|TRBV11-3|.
TGTGCCAGCAGCTTCGGACTAGCGGGAGGGTACACCGGGGAGCTGTTTTTT
CASSFGLAGGYTGELFF
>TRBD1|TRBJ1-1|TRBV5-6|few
TGTGCCAGCAGCTATGGACAGGGAAACACTGAAGCTTTCTTT
CASSYGQGNTEAFF
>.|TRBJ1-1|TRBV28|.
TGTGCCAGCCTACCGGGGGAGAACACTGAAGCTTTCTTT
CASLPGENTEAFF
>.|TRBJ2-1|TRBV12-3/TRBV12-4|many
TGTGCCAGCAGTTATGGACTCTCCTACAATGAGCAGTTCTTC
CASSYGLSYNEQFF
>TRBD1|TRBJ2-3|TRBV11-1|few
TGTGCCAGCAGCTTATACAGGGACCGGGACAGGGAAAGCACAGATACGCAGTATTTT
CASSLYRDRDRESTDTQYF
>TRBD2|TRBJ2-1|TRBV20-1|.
TGCAGTGCTAGAGACCCAGGACTAGCGGGAGCGGGGTTCCATGAGCAGTTCTTC
CSARDPGLAGAGFHEQFF
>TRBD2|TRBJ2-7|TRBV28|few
TGTGCCAGCAGTCAACGACTAGCGGATAGCTCCTACGAGCAGTACTTC
CASSQRLADSSYEQYF
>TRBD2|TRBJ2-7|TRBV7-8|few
TGTGCCAGCAGCTTTAGGAGGACTAGCGGGGGCTACGAGCAGTACTTC
CASSFRRTSGGYEQYF
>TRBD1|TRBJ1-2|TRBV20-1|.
TGCAGTGCTACACTTACAGGGGATGGCTACACCTTC
CSATLTGDGYTF
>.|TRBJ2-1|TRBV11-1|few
TGTGCCAGCAGCCCCCTGGGGCCCCCCGGGCTTGGCTCCTACAATGAGCAGTTCTTC
CASSPLGPPGLGSYNEQFF
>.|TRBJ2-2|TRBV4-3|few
TGCGCCAGCACCTCCGGGACGCTCCTAACCGGGGAGCTGTTTTTT
CASTSGTLLTGELFF
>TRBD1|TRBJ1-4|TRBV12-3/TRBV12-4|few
TGTGCCAGCAAAGTTGGGACAGCCTGGGATTATAATGAAAAACTGTTTTTT
CASKVGTAWDYNEKLFF
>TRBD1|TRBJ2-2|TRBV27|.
TGTGCCAGCAGTTATCACAGGGGTACCGGGGAGCTGTTTTTT
CASSYHRGTGELFF
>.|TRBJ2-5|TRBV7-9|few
TGTGCCAGCAGCGACCGGGCCCAAGAGACCCAGTACTTC
CASSDRAQETQYF
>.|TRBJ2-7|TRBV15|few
TGTGCCACCAGCAGAGATGGCGGGACCGCCGTAACCTACGAGCAGTACTTC
CATSRDGGTAVTYEQYF
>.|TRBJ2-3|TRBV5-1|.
TGCGCCAGCAGCTCAGGGGCCCACCCGGCAGATACGCAGTATTTT
CASSSGAHPADTQYF
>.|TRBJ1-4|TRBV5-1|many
TGCGCCAGCAGCTTGGAGGGGTGGATGGATGAAAAACTGTTTTTT
CASSLEGWMDEKLFF
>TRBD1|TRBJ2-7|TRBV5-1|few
TGCGCCAGCAGCCCCTACCCAGGACAGGGTGGCGAGCAGTACTTC
CASSPYPGQGGEQYF
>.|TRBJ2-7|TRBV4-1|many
TGCGCCAGCAGTTACCGGGCAGGCTACGAGCAGTACTTC
CASSYRAGYEQYF
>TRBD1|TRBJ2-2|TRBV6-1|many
TGTGCCAGCAGGGAGAGAGCATACAGGGGAATAAACACCGGGGAGCTGTTTTTT
CASRERAYRGINTGELFF
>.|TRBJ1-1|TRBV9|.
TGTGCCAGCAGCGTAGGAGGGCTTACTGAAGCTTTCTTT
CASSVGGLTEAFF
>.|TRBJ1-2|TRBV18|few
TGTGCCAGCTCACCATCGGCAGGAGATGATCGCTACACCTTC
CASSPSAGDDRYTF
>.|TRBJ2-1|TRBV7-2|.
TGTGCCAGCAGCTTATCGGGGGGCTTGAGTGAGCAGTTCTTC
CASSLSGGLSEQFF
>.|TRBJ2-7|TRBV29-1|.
TGCAGCGTTGGTAGGGGACACTCCTACGAGCAGTACTTC
CSVGRGHSYEQYF
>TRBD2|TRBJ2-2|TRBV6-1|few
TGTGCCAGCAGCTCAACCCCCGGACTAGCGGGATTCACCGGGGAGCTGTTTTTT
CASSSTPGLAGFTGELFF
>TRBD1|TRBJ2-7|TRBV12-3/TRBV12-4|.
TGTGCCAGCAGCTGTCCGGGACAGGGTACCGACGAGCAGTACTTC
CASSCPGQGTDEQYF
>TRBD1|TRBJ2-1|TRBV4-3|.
TGCGCCAGCAGCCAAGATTCACTCGGGACAGTTAGTAATGAGCAGTTCTTC
CASSQDSLGTVSNEQFF
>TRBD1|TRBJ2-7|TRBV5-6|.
TGTGCCAGCAGCTTGGAGGGACAGGGTCGAAACGAGCAGTACTTC
CASSLEGQGRNEQYF
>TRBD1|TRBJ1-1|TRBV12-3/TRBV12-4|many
TGTGCCAGCAGTCCAGAGGGACAGGGCACTGAAGCTTTCTTT
CASSPEGQGTEAFF
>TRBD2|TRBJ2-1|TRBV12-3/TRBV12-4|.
TGTGCCAGCAGTTCCGGTTTCGTAGCGGGGTACAATGAGCAGTTCTTC
CASSSGFVAGYNEQFF
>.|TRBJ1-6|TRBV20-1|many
TGCAGTGCTAGAGATTTCCCTCGGGACACCTATAATTCACCCCTCCACTTT
CSARDFPRDTYNSPLHF